This section outlines one T cell receptor beta chain sequence together with its context. Clones were read by immunoSEQ multiplex PCR, and TCRdb kept only the in-frame ones, dropping some. The sample carries 95,000 to 110,000 clones, roughly 90% recorded once. This sample was included in a study of blood T cell repertoires in COVID-19. Whole-study context: PBMCs, B-cell-depleted T cells, or T cells were the source of the cDNA or gDNA that made up the material.

The CDR3 is 13 amino acids. Trimming cost V 2 bases and J 11 bases, with 10 bases left between them. Looked up from germline, CDR1 is SGHTA and CDR2 is FQGNSA. Source material: peripheral blood. This chain connects TRBV7-2 to TRBJ1-6; D not certain. This receptor was identified in a woman in her sixties or seventies with acute or convalescent COVID-19. The CDR3 bases are TGTGCCAGCAGCTTAAACGTGGGCACACCCCTCCACTTT. Translated: CASSLNVGTPLHF.